This section outlines one TCR beta chain sequence together with its context. The length of the CDR3 is 14 residues. Germline V gene sequence: CDR1 MNHEY, CDR2 SMNVEV (reference sequence). V gave up 3 bases and J gave up 8 bases; unmatched junction bases: 5. The sample belongs to a study of blood T cell repertoires in COVID-19. In the study overall: COVID-19 samples, acute and convalescent, were from the United States, Italy and Spain. T cells, B-cell-depleted T cells, or PBMCs provided the cDNA or gDNA that served as material.

As handled by the study authors: Scientists estimated how many nucleated cells there were by amplifying reference gene primers. The assay was immunoSEQ multiplex PCR, and TCRdb's table has in-frame clones only and misses some. The V and J calls and clone size were taken over from that table, and D and trimming were inferred from the DNA. The sample comprises 200,000 or so clones, roughly 82% of which are singletons, and under 5.5% rests with the top ten. The sequenced material came from peripheral blood. This receptor was taken from a woman aged 25 to 45 with acute or convalescent COVID-19. J is TRBJ2-2 and V is TRBV27; the match to TRBD2 covers 8 bases. The CDR3 nucleotides read TGTGCCAGCAGTTTCGGGGGGGCCATGGGGGAGCTGTTTTTT. This translates into CASSFGGAMGELFF.